This T cell receptor (beta chain) was sequenced during a study of OX40 agonist ivuxolimab in advanced cancers. Deletions cut 0 bases from V and 6 bases from J, with 16 bases between. Germline V gene sequence: CDR1 SGHRS, CDR2 YFSETQ. The length of the CDR3 is 15 residues. Only in-frame clones appear in the TCRdb table, and some are missing; sequencing was by immunoSEQ multiplex PCR. The table shows tens of thousands of clones, with more than 80% occurring only once. The chain is built from TRBV5-1 and TRBJ2-7, with D uncertain. This sequence originates from an adult with an advanced solid tumor such as melanoma, head and neck, liver or kidney cancer. This specimen consisted of CD4+ or CD8+ T cells sorted from blood, obtained in a trial of the OX40 agonist ivuxolimab. The CDR3 sequence is CASSLAGKLSGEQYF. In DNA, the CDR3 is TGCGCCAGCAGCTTGGCGGGTAAACTATCGGGCGAGCAGTACTTC.